Below, 16 T cell receptor beta chains from the same sample are listed, as sequenced in a study of spatial heterogeneity in lung cancer. TCRdb independently ran MiXCR on the 5' RACE reads; one entry per CDR3 protein. The repertoire consists of tens of thousands of distinct CDR3 sequences, with 8.5% to 10% occurring once and the leading ten covering 20% to 25%. Described time point: blood at routine non-recurrence follow-up after resection. The sequences come from PBMCs, collected at follow-up. These receptors came from a male donor with early-stage non-small cell lung cancer.

This clonotype was seen many times. The chain employs TRBV19 and TRBJ2-3, with a possible D match to TRBD1 (6 bases). The CDR3 contains 16 residues. Germline assignment: CDR1 LNHDA and CDR2 SQIVND (reference sequence). V dropped 5 bases and J dropped 2 bases, with 17 bases sitting between them. CDR3 sequence: CASSLRKGTTTDTQYF. Written as DNA, the CDR3 is TGTGCCAGTAGTCTCCGGAAGGGGACAACCACAGATACGCAGTATTTT.

This clonotype appeared many times. The rearrangement links TRBV4-3 to TRBJ2-7; a possible D gene is TRBD2 (6 bases). V was clipped by 0 bases and J by 7 bases, with 22 bases between them. Germline CDR1 and CDR2: LGHNA and YSLEER. The CDR3 has 17 residues. The CDR3 DNA follows: TGCGCCAGCAGCCAAGAGGGAAGGAGGGGTGCGCCTCGGGAGCAGTACTTC. This translates into CASSQEGRRGAPREQYF.

This clonotype was counted at least ten times. The chain has TRBV9 and TRBJ2-3; D gene uncertain. Deletions cut 0 bases from V and 9 bases from J, with 8 bases between. Per the germline V gene, CDR1 is SGDLS and CDR2 is YYNGEE. CDR3 length: 12 amino acids. The DNA of the CDR3 is TGTGCCAGCAGCGTAGAAGATGAAACGCAGTATTTT. It translates to CASSVEDETQYF.

This chain uses TRBV20-1 with TRBJ1-4; a possible D gene is TRBD1 (5 bases). V was cut by 1 base and J by 7 bases, with 13 bases left in between. CDR1 and CDR2 (germline): DFQATT, SNEGSKA (reference sequence). The CDR3 extends over 14 amino acids. The CDR3 DNA follows: TGCAGTGCTAGAGGACCGGCGCAGGGTGAAAAACTGTTTTTT. Encoded protein: CSARGPAQGEKLFF.

This clonotype was observed many times. The chain recombines TRBV7-2 with TRBJ2-3, with TRBD2 identical over 8 bases. The CDR3 totals 15 residues. Per germline, CDR1 SGHTA and CDR2 FQGNSA. Losses at the gene ends were 5 bases for V and 3 bases for J; bases not matched to a gene: 7. This CDR3 reads CASSRSQRGTDTQYF. CDR3 DNA sequence: TGTGCCAGCAGCCGATCTCAGCGGGGGACAGATACGCAGTATTTT.

This clonotype turned up a few times. CDR3 amino acids: CSAFQQPSYEQYF. The CDR3 nucleotides are TGCAGTGCCTTTCAACAGCCTTCCTACGAGCAGTACTTC. The J gene is TRBJ2-7, the V gene TRBV20-1; unclear D gene. The germline V gene encodes CDR1 DFQATT and CDR2 SNEGSKA (reference sequence). The CDR3 totals 13 residues. V was shortened by 6 bases and J by 1 base, with 13 bases between the two germline ends.

This clonotype occurred a few times. The chain has TRBV20-1 and TRBJ2-3; 12 bases line up with TRBD2. V dropped 2 bases and J dropped 2; count of bases not matched to a gene: 5. CDR1 DFQATT and CDR2 SNEGSKA come from the germline V gene (reference sequence). This CDR3 is built from 16 residues. CDR3 amino acids: CSARSGLAGNTDTQYF. CDR3 DNA: TGCAGTGCTAGAAGCGGACTAGCGGGAAACACAGATACGCAGTATTTT.

The gene calls are TRBV7-2 and TRBJ2-3; no clear D. This CDR3 region has 13 residues. The V end was cut by 4 bases, the J end by 2 bases, with 7 bases between. Germline V CDR1 and CDR2: SGHTA, FQGNSA. CDR3 sequence: CASSWDSTDTQYF. CDR3 DNA sequence: TGTGCCAGCAGCTGGGATTCCACAGATACGCAGTATTTT.

This clonotype was observed at least ten times. This chain uses TRBV6-5 with TRBJ1-1; D not certain. The CDR3 has 13 residues. Trimming stripped 0 bases from V and 7 bases from J, with 9 bases between. CDR1 is MNHEY, CDR2 SVGAGI, per germline. CDR3 amino acids: CASSYSTESEAFF. The CDR3 coding sequence is TGTGCCAGCAGTTACTCGACCGAGAGTGAAGCTTTCTTT.

This clonotype was picked up a small number of times. The genes are TRBV15 and TRBJ2-7, with D perhaps being TRBD1 or TRBD2 (5 bases each). Trimming shortened V by 0 bases and J by 5 bases, and 14 bases separated the two germline ends. The V gene's germline CDR1 is LNHNV and CDR2 YYDKDF (reference sequence). The length of the CDR3 is 15 residues. DNA for the CDR3: TGTGCCACCAGCAGAGATCCTCCCAGGGACCACGAGCAGTACTTC. It translates to CATSRDPPRDHEQYF.

This clonotype is medium-sized in the sample. V gene TRBV27 combines with J gene TRBJ2-7; TRBD2 agrees at 9 bases. The V gene's germline CDR1 is MNHEY and CDR2 SMNVEV (reference sequence). The CDR3 spans 15 residues. V shed 0 bases and J 4 bases; nucleotides not matched to a gene: 4. DNA of the CDR3: TGTGCCAGCAGTTTATCTGGTAGCGGGGGATACGAGCAGTACTTC. Its translation: CASSLSGSGGYEQYF.

The sample holds many counts of this clonotype. This chain uses TRBV20-1 with TRBJ2-7; D is perhaps TRBD2 (5 bases). The CDR3 consists of 11 residues. Trimming took 1 base from V and 7 from J, leaving 8 bases between them. Germline V CDR1 and CDR2: DFQATT, SNEGSKA (reference sequence). The CDR3 nucleotides are TGCAGTGCTAGAGGCCCGGGAGAGCAGTACTTC. Encoded protein: CSARGPGEQYF.

There are a few counts of this clonotype. The rearrangement uses TRBV19 and TRBJ2-7; D ambiguous. The CDR3 is made up of 15 amino acids. Germline V CDR1 and CDR2: LNHDA, SQIVND (reference sequence). The V gene lost 11 bases and the J gene lost 3 bases, with 23 bases spanning the gap. CDR3 in DNA: TGTGCCTCCCAAGCCTGGGCCCTCGCCAACTACGAGCAGTACTTC. It encodes CASQAWALANYEQYF.

This clonotype turned up a few times. The rearrangement uses TRBV2 and TRBJ2-7, with D tentatively TRBD1 or TRBD2 (6 bases each). Germline CDR1 SNHLY, CDR2 FYNNEI. The CDR3 consists of 15 residues. V was trimmed by 2 bases and J by 3 bases, leaving 14 bases between them. CDR3 loop: CASSERRGANYEQYF. DNA for the CDR3: TGTGCCAGCAGTGAAAGGAGGGGGGCAAACTACGAGCAGTACTTC.

This clonotype showed up many times. Written as DNA, the CDR3 is TGTGCCAGCAGCACCGGGACAGGCCAAGAGACCCAGTACTTC. Encoded protein: CASSTGTGQETQYF. The chain couples TRBV7-8 to TRBJ2-5, with 8 positions matching TRBD1. The germline gives CDR1 SGHVS, CDR2 FQNEAQ. The CDR3 sequence is 14 residues long. J lost 1 base, V lost 5 bases, and 3 bases had no gene match.

The gene calls are TRBV5-4 and TRBJ2-3; D uncertain. The germline V and J ends were trimmed by 2 bases and 2 bases, with 3 bases remaining between them. This CDR3 has 12 amino acids. Germline CDR1 is SGHNT and CDR2 is YYREEE (reference sequence). Here the CDR3 reads CASSFPTDTQYF. CDR3 DNA: TGTGCCAGCAGCTTTCCCACAGATACGCAGTATTTT. Full variable domain (missing parts from reference TRBV5-4 and TRBJ2-3): ETGVTQSPTHLIKTRGQQVTLRCSSQSGHNTVSWYQQALGQGPQFIFQYYREEENGRGNFPPRFSGLQFPNYSSELNVNALELDDSALYLCASSFPTDTQYFGPGTRLTVL.